One and the same sample provided the 13 T cell receptor beta chains below, sequenced in a study of OX40 agonist ivuxolimab in advanced cancers. Assay used: immunoSEQ multiplex PCR; TCRdb lists only in-frame clones, some missing. Among tens of thousands of clones listed, around four fifths were seen once. This specimen consisted of CD4+ or CD8+ T cells sorted from blood, obtained in a trial of the OX40 agonist ivuxolimab. The source of these receptors is an adult with an advanced solid tumor such as melanoma, head and neck, liver or kidney cancer.

In DNA form, the CDR3 reads TGCGCCAGCCGACGTGAGGGGGGCAAGTACGAGCAGTACTTC. This gives the protein CASRREGGKYEQYF. The genes are TRBV5-1 and TRBJ2-7; the D gene could be TRBD1 or TRBD2 (6 bases each). Per the germline V gene, CDR1 is SGHRS and CDR2 is YFSETQ. V gave up 7 bases and J gave up 4 bases, with 18 bases separating them. The CDR3 runs 14 residues.

This clone was seen only once. The V call is TRBV6-1, the J call TRBJ1-2; D call uncertain. The V and J ends lost 2 bases and 8 bases respectively, with 15 bases between them. CDR1 MNHNS and CDR2 SASEGT come from the germline V gene. The CDR3 is 14 amino acids. As DNA, the CDR3 is TGTGCCAGCAGTGAAACCACGTCCACCGGGGGCTACACCTTC. Protein sequence: CASSETTSTGGYTF.

This chain joins TRBV5-1 and TRBJ1-2, with D maybe TRBD1 (5 bases). This CDR3 region has 15 residues. Per germline, CDR1 SGHRS and CDR2 YFSETQ. V gave up 4 bases and J gave up 1 base, with 14 bases separating them. CDR3 sequence reads: CASSTDGAVNYGYTF. CDR3 DNA: TGCGCCAGCAGCACGGATGGGGCCGTTAACTATGGCTACACCTTC.

V is TRBV7-9 and J is TRBJ2-1, with D hard to call. With 9 bases removed from V and 6 bases from J, the gap between germline ends came to 6 bases. The CDR3 runs to 10 residues. Germline-derived CDR1 and CDR2 are SEHNR and FQNEAQ (reference sequence). CDR3 sequence: CASLSNEQFF. The CDR3 coding sequence is TGTGCCAGTCTTTCCAATGAGCAGTTCTTC.

The chain employs TRBV15 and TRBJ1-1, with a weak D call TRBD1 (5 bases). CDR1 and CDR2 (germline): LNHNV, YYDKDF (reference sequence). The CDR3 runs to 16 residues. The V and J ends lost 0 bases and 0 bases respectively, with 11 bases between them. CDR3 nucleotides: TGTGCCACCAGCAGAGACAAAGGGGTCCTGAACACTGAAGCTTTCTTT. Its translation is CATSRDKGVLNTEAFF. The full variable domain, in which reference TRBV15 and TRBJ1-1 provide the parts outside the CDR3, is DAMVIQNPRYQVTQFGKPVTLSCSQTLNHNVMYWYQQKSSQAPKLLFHYYDKDFNNEADTPDNFQSRRPNTSFCFLDIRSPGLGDTAMYLCATSRDKGVLNTEAFFGQGTRLTVV.

This sequence joins TRBV4-2 and TRBJ1-1; 8 nucleotides agree with TRBD1. CDR3 length: 14 amino acids. The V and J ends lost 0 bases and 4 bases, in that order; junction bases with no gene match: 1. CDR1 and CDR2 (germline): LGHNA, YNFKEQ. CDR3 protein: CASSQDRGRTEAFF. The CDR3 DNA is TGTGCCAGCAGCCAAGACAGGGGGCGCACTGAAGCTTTCTTT.

The chain carries TRBV25-1 and TRBJ1-2, with 10 bases fitting TRBD1. CDR3 length: 14 amino acids. Trimming removed 6 bases from V and 9 bases from J; junction bases left unmatched: 10. CDR1 is MGHDK and CDR2 is SYGVNS in the germline V gene. CDR3 bases: TGTGCCAGCAGGGGGACAGGGGATATGGCAAGCTACACCTTC. The encoded protein is CASRGTGDMASYTF.

This clone was seen a handful of times. The chain links TRBV19 to TRBJ1-4; D perhaps matches TRBD1 (5 bases). The CDR3 covers 15 residues. Trimming stripped 7 bases from V and 4 bases from J, with 16 bases between. CDR1 and CDR2 from the germline V gene are LNHDA and SQIVND (reference sequence). The CDR3 reads CASTIRGAGNEKLFF. DNA for the CDR3: TGTGCCAGTACCATTAGAGGGGCAGGTAATGAAAAACTGTTTTTT.

The chain couples TRBV7-3 to TRBJ1-2; D uncertain. Germline CDR1 and CDR2: SGHTA and FQGTGA. The CDR3 length is 15 residues. The V end was cut by 0 bases, the J end by 4 bases, with 12 bases between. The CDR3 coding sequence is TGTGCCAGCAGCTTAACCCGGACGGGGTCCTATGGCTACACCTTC. Its protein is CASSLTRTGSYGYTF.

This clone was seen once. The chain carries TRBV5-6 and TRBJ1-1; a weak D match, TRBD1 (5 bases). Trimming stripped 0 bases from V and 6 bases from J, with 21 bases between. The length of the CDR3 is 17 residues. Germline V gene sequence: CDR1 SGHDT, CDR2 YYEEEE. The CDR3 reads CASSLEVSAGSVAEAFF. In DNA form, the CDR3 reads TGTGCCAGCAGCTTGGAGGTATCGGCAGGGTCGGTGGCTGAAGCTTTCTTT.

This chain connects TRBV4-1 to TRBJ2-3; 10 positions agree with TRBD1. The CDR3 is made up of 16 amino acids. Looked up from germline, CDR1 is MGHRA and CDR2 is YSYEKL. V gave up 5 bases and J gave up 4 bases; unmatched junction bases: 9. CDR3 in amino acids: CASSVPGQGWPDTQYF. In DNA, the CDR3 is TGCGCCAGCAGCGTCCCGGGACAGGGGTGGCCAGATACGCAGTATTTT.

The genes are TRBV29-1 and TRBJ2-7; the D gene is possibly TRBD1 (6 bases). Germline CDR1 and CDR2: SQVTM and ANQGSEA. The CDR3 runs 14 residues. Trimming pared 6 bases from V and 3 bases from J, leaving 18 bases between. The DNA of the CDR3 is TGCAGCGTGTGGGTTAGGGACAATGACTACGAGCAGTACTTC. Translating gives CSVWVRDNDYEQYF.

The gene calls are TRBV11-2 and TRBJ1-3, with unresolved D. Germline V gene data show CDR1 as SGHAT and CDR2 as FQNNGV. V was clipped by 6 bases and J by 1 base, with 16 bases between them. CDR3 length equals 16 residues. This chain's CDR3 is CASSPPGTKSGNTIYF. The CDR3 DNA sequence: TGTGCCAGCAGTCCCCCGGGAACCAAGTCTGGAAACACCATATATTTT.